Each of the 8 T cell receptor beta chains below was sequenced from the same sample in a study of blood T cell repertoires in COVID-19. The data were produced by immunoSEQ multiplex PCR, yet TCRdb's version contains in-frame clones alone and is incomplete. The sample lists 40,000 to 50,000 clones; about 85% were seen once. The specimen was peripheral blood. The origin of the receptors is a human donor in a cohort sampled during active COVID-19.

This rearrangement joins TRBV5-1 to TRBJ2-7; 9 bases match TRBD1. There are 14 residues in the CDR3. J gave up 5 bases and V 4 bases, and 7 bases lay outside the gene matches. CDR1 and CDR2 (germline): SGHRS, YFSETQ. The chain's CDR3 is CASSTGTGKNEQYF. CDR3 in DNA: TGCGCCAGCAGCACCGGGACAGGGAAGAACGAGCAGTACTTC.

The genes are TRBV29-1 and TRBJ2-3; the D gene is possibly TRBD1 (6 bases). Trimming stripped 7 bases from V and 2 bases from J, with 13 bases between. This CDR3 contains 13 residues. Germline CDR1 reads SQVTM; CDR2 reads ANQGSEA. CDR3 sequence (DNA): TGCAGCGGGGGGCTGGGACACACAGATACGCAGTATTTT. As protein: CSGGLGHTDTQYF.

V is TRBV27 and J is TRBJ2-7; D not resolved. The CDR3 covers 13 residues. CDR1 MNHEY and CDR2 SMNVEV come from the germline V gene (reference sequence). V lost 6 bases, J lost 7 bases, and 16 bases lay in between. CDR3 DNA sequence: TGTGCCAGCAGAGTGGCAGGTGGTCCGGAGCAGTACTTC. Protein product: CASRVAGGPEQYF.

The chain is built from TRBV7-9 and TRBJ1-1, with 9 bases aligning to TRBD1. With 5 bases clipped from V and 4 bases from J, the junction kept 8 bases outside the gene matches. Germline V gives CDR1 SEHNR, CDR2 FQNEAQ (reference sequence). The CDR3 totals 15 residues. The CDR3 bases are TGTGCCAGCAGCGACGGGACAGGGATCCTCACTGAAGCTTTCTTT. It codes for CASSDGTGILTEAFF.

This clone occurred once. J is TRBJ2-5 and V is TRBV6-6; tentatively, D is TRBD1 (6 bases). With 5 bases removed from V and 6 bases from J, the gap between germline ends came to 19 bases. The germline V gene encodes CDR1 MNHNY and CDR2 SVGAGI (reference sequence). This CDR3 region has 15 residues. In DNA, the CDR3 is TGTGCCAGCAGTGGGGCAGGGGCAGCTATAAAGACCCAGTACTTC. This encodes CASSGAGAAIKTQYF.

This chain joins TRBV6-5 and TRBJ2-1; 10 positions match TRBD1. CDR3 length: 13 amino acids. Germline lookup yields CDR1 MNHEY and CDR2 SVGAGI. V gave up 9 bases and J gave up 7 bases; unmatched junction bases: 6. CDR3 DNA sequence: TGTGCCAGTCGACAGGGGGCGGGAAATGAGCAGTTCTTC. It is translated as CASRQGAGNEQFF.

This chain joins TRBV29-1 and TRBJ2-1; 7 bases map to TRBD1. This CDR3 has 12 amino acids. CDR1 SQVTM and CDR2 ANQGSEA come from the germline V gene. The junction had 13 bases not matched to a gene; V was cut back by 8 bases and J by 12 bases. The CDR3: CSFGQDQMVQFF. The CDR3 DNA sequence: TGCAGCTTCGGACAGGACCAGATGGTGCAGTTCTTC.

V and J are TRBV29-1 and TRBJ1-6, with TRBD1 identical over 9 bases. J gave up 8 bases and V 7 bases, and 9 bases lay outside the gene matches. The CDR3 runs to 14 residues. Germline V CDR1 and CDR2: SQVTM, ANQGSEA. The CDR3 nucleotides read TGCAGCGCCCGGGGGACAGGGAGCGATTCACCCCTCCACTTT. Translating gives CSARGTGSDSPLHF. Supplemented by reference TRBV29-1 and TRBJ1-6, the full variable domain reads SAVISQKPSRDICQRGTSLTIQCQVDSQVTMMFWYRQQPGQSLTLIATANQGSEATYESGFVIDKFPISRPNLTFSTLTVSNMSPEDSSIYLCSARGTGSDSPLHFGNGTRLTVT.